A selection of T cell receptor beta chains follows, all from one sample in a study of cytomegalovirus exposure and HLA in healthy donors. Libraries were prepared by immunoSEQ multiplex PCR; TCRdb keeps only in-frame clonotypes and omits some of them. The sample gives approximately 160,000 clones, approximately 80% of which show up once; 4% to 6% is in the top ten. Sequenced input: PBMCs. The receptors stem from a man in his late teens or twenties in good health and CMV-seronegative. Each CDR3 is given with its conserved first and last residue. A D gene is named only where the DNA matches it firmly. Clone size is shown for a subset of rows, as once, few, many or a class of expanded clone.

16,TRBJ2-6,.,.,TRBV7-3,TGTGCCAGCAGCTCCAGGCAGACCTCTGGGGCCAACGTCCTGACTTTC,CASSSRQTSGANVLTF
11,TRBJ2-5,.,few,TRBV4-1,TGCGCCAGCAGCCAATATCGGACCCAGTACTTC,CASSQYRTQYF
16,TRBJ2-2,TRBD2,.,TRBV10-3,TGTGCCATCAGTGGGAACAGGCCTAGCGGCGACGGGGAGCTGTTTTTT,CAISGNRPSGDGELFF
13,TRBJ2-7,.,once,TRBV4-1,TGCGCCAGCAGCCAGGGAGTCAGCTACGAGCAGTACTTC,CASSQGVSYEQYF
14,TRBJ2-7,.,.,TRBV5-1,TGCGCCAGCAGCTTGGTTTTTCGGGGAGACGAGCAGTACTTC,CASSLVFRGDEQYF
16,TRBJ2-7,TRBD1,.,TRBV2,TGTGCCAGCACCCCCCAGGGGGCCGTTTTAACCTACGAGCAGTACTTC,CASTPQGAVLTYEQYF
14,TRBJ1-2,TRBD1,once,TRBV7-9,TGTTCCAGCAGCCAAAGGGACAGGGGGCATGGCTACACCTTC,CSSSQRDRGHGYTF
16,TRBJ2-2,.,.,TRBV13,TGTGCCAGCAGCTCATCCGGGACACCGAACACCGGGGAGCTGTTTTTT,CASSSSGTPNTGELFF
17,TRBJ2-7,TRBD1,.,TRBV6-1,TGTGCCAGCAGTGAAGCTGGTTGGACAGGGGGCCGGTACGAGCAGTACTTC,CASSEAGWTGGRYEQYF
15,TRBJ2-1,TRBD1,.,TRBV6-1,TGTGCCACCACGAGGGGGCAAAGCTCCTACAATGAGCAGTTCTTC,CATTRGQSSYNEQFF
13,TRBJ2-3,.,.,TRBV11-1,TGTGCCAGCAGATTGAGTAGCGGTTTTACGCAGTATTTT,CASRLSSGFTQYF
16,TRBJ1-2,.,few,TRBV5-6,TGTGCCAGCAGCTTGGTGGGAGGGAATTCTAACTATGGCTACACCTTC,CASSLVGGNSNYGYTF
19,TRBJ2-3,TRBD2,.,TRBV10-3,TGTGCCATCAAAAAGGGGCTAGCGGGGGGGCCTACTAACTCAGATACGCAGTATTTT,CAIKKGLAGGPTNSDTQYF
14,TRBJ2-7,.,few,TRBV5-6,TGTGCCAGCAGCTTGGTGGACAGAATCTACGAGCAGTACTTC,CASSLVDRIYEQYF
14,TRBJ1-1,TRBD1,few,TRBV5-3,TGTGCCAGAAGCCCCCGGACAGGGCGCACTGAAGCTTTCTTT,CARSPRTGRTEAFF
12,TRBJ2-7,.,.,TRBV30,TGTGCCTGGGGCAGTTCCTCCTACGAGCAGTACTTC,CAWGSSSYEQYF
12,TRBJ2-7,.,.,TRBV27,TGTGCCAGCACCGACAGGTTCCACGAGCAGTACTTC,CASTDRFHEQYF
13,TRBJ2-7,TRBD1,.,TRBV4-3,TGCGCCAGCAGCCAAGGGGCAGGGGGCGAGCAGTACTTC,CASSQGAGGEQYF
10,TRBJ2-3,.,.,TRBV20-1,TGCAGTGCTATGGGGGGAACGCAGTATTTT,CSAMGGTQYF
15,TRBJ1-2,TRBD1,.,TRBV7-9,TGTGCCAGCAGTTACACGACAGGGGCTAACTATGGCTACACCTTC,CASSYTTGANYGYTF
16,TRBJ1-5,.,few,TRBV6-6,TGTGCCATCTCTGCGACGGGGAGCTCCCTCAATCAGCCCCAGCATTTT,CAISATGSSLNQPQHF
17,TRBJ2-2,TRBD2,.,TRBV4-2,TGTGCCAGCAGCCAAAATAGCGGGAGAGGTGGCACCGGGGAGCTGTTTTTT,CASSQNSGRGGTGELFF
16,TRBJ2-3,TRBD2,.,TRBV27,TGTGCCAGCAGTCGGACTAGCGGAGCTAGCACAGATACGCAGTATTTT,CASSRTSGASTDTQYF
17,TRBJ2-3,TRBD2,.,TRBV5-1,TGCGCCAGCAGACCTAAGGGACTAGCGGGAGGTACGGATACGCAGTATTTT,CASRPKGLAGGTDTQYF
14,TRBJ1-2,.,.,TRBV28,TGTGCCAGCAGTTTTGGGCAAAACCTCTATGGCTACACCTTC,CASSFGQNLYGYTF
15,TRBJ2-7,.,.,TRBV2,TGTGCCAGCAGTGAAGGACGGGGAGCTTCCTACGAGCAGTACTTC,CASSEGRGASYEQYF
16,TRBJ2-7,.,once,TRBV23-1,TGCGCCAGCAGTCACCGCAAAACAGGGTGGGGCTACGAGCAGTACTTC,CASSHRKTGWGYEQYF
14,TRBJ2-3,TRBD2,.,TRBV19,TGTGCCAGTAAAGGTAGCGGGGACCTCGATACGCAGTATTTT,CASKGSGDLDTQYF
16,TRBJ1-5,.,.,TRBV6-6,TGTGCCAGCAGTTACAGTGAACTGCAGGCGAATCAGCCCCAGCATTTT,CASSYSELQANQPQHF
13,TRBJ2-7,TRBD1,.,TRBV10-3,TGTGCCACCTTAGACAGGGAGAACTACGAGCAGTACTTC,CATLDRENYEQYF
14,TRBJ2-7,TRBD1,.,TRBV5-4,TGTGCCAGCAGCCTGGACAGGGGTTCCTACGAGCAGTACTTC,CASSLDRGSYEQYF
12,TRBJ1-2,.,.,TRBV5-4,TGTGCCAGCAGCGAGGGGGGGTATGGCTACACCTTC,CASSEGGYGYTF
13,TRBJ1-5,.,.,TRBV11-2,TGTGCCAGCAGCTTAGGTTTCGATCAGCCCCAGCATTTT,CASSLGFDQPQHF
15,TRBJ2-3,TRBD2,.,TRBV2,TGTGCCAGCACCCCCGGGACTAGTAGCACAGATACGCAGTATTTT,CASTPGTSSTDTQYF
14,TRBJ1-1,.,.,TRBV29-1,TGCAGCGTTGAAAGGCGGCAAATGAACACTGAAGCTTTCTTT,CSVERRQMNTEAFF
14,TRBJ1-1,.,few,TRBV19,TGTGCCAGTCGGGGAGAGGGTCGGGGCACTGAAGCTTTCTTT,CASRGEGRGTEAFF
16,TRBJ1-4,TRBD1,.,TRBV30,TGTGCCTGGTCGTCCGGGACAGGGAGTCGGGGTGAAAAACTGTTTTTT,CAWSSGTGSRGEKLFF
10,TRBJ2-5,.,.,TRBV30,TGTGCCTGGGCGGGGAAGACCCAGTACTTC,CAWAGKTQYF
15,TRBJ2-7,TRBD1,.,TRBV11-3,TGTGCCAGCAGCCCTGGGGTGGGACAGCCCTACGAGCAGTACTTC,CASSPGVGQPYEQYF
14,TRBJ2-5,TRBD1,.,TRBV10-3,TGTGCCATCAGTGAGACAGACAGGGGTGAGACCCAGTACTTC,CAISETDRGETQYF
15,TRBJ1-3,.,once,TRBV9,TGTGCCAGCAGCGTGGCCACCCAGGTCGGAAACACCATATATTTT,CASSVATQVGNTIYF
13,TRBJ2-1,.,.,TRBV19,TGTGCCAATCCGGCTAGTGGCTACAATGAGCAGTTCTTC,CANPASGYNEQFF
15,TRBJ2-7,TRBD1,.,TRBV11-3,TGTGCCAGCAGCTTAGATGGGACAGGGTCAGACGAGCAGTACTTC,CASSLDGTGSDEQYF
16,TRBJ2-7,TRBD1,.,TRBV28,TGTGCCAGCAGTTCCCTTGACAGGGGGGGCTCCTACGAGCAGTACTTC,CASSSLDRGGSYEQYF
13,TRBJ2-3,TRBD1,.,TRBV18,TGTGCCAGCTCACTGGACAGGGCCAATACGCAGTATTTT,CASSLDRANTQYF
17,TRBJ2-3,.,once,TRBV18,TGTGCCAGCTCACCACCTCCGGGACTCAGTAGCACAGATACGCAGTATTTT,CASSPPPGLSSTDTQYF
15,TRBJ1-2,.,.,TRBV19,TGTGCCAGTAGTATCGTTCCGGGTTGGAACTATGGCTACACCTTC,CASSIVPGWNYGYTF
13,TRBJ2-1,TRBD2,.,TRBV19,TGTGCCAGTAGTATGCAGCGGGATTATGGGCAGTTCTTC,CASSMQRDYGQFF
14,TRBJ1-4,.,.,TRBV10-2,TGCGCCAGTAAAGCGACAGGCCAGAATGAAAAACTGTTTTTT,CASKATGQNEKLFF
13,TRBJ2-1,.,.,TRBV6-5,TGTGCCAGCAGTTACTTGGGCGTCTCAGAGCAGTTCTTC,CASSYLGVSEQFF
21,TRBJ2-6,.,.,TRBV4-3,TGCGCCAGCAGCCAAGATTTGGGCAGGACAAGAATTATCTCTGGGGCCAACGTCCTGACTTTC,CASSQDLGRTRIISGANVLTF
17,TRBJ2-1,TRBD2,.,TRBV7-2,TGTGCCAGCAGCTTAGAAGACTCGGGACTAGCGTTGGATGAGCAGTTCTTC,CASSLEDSGLALDEQFF
15,TRBJ2-6,TRBD1,.,TRBV19,TGTGCCACGGGACAGCTACCCTCTGGGGCCAACGTCCTGACTTTC,CATGQLPSGANVLTF
11,TRBJ2-1,.,.,TRBV19,TGTGCCAGTAATACGGACAATGAGCAGTTCTTC,CASNTDNEQFF
15,TRBJ2-1,TRBD2,.,TRBV9,TGTGCCAGCAGCGTAGAGTCTAGCGGATACAATGAGCAGTTCTTC,CASSVESSGYNEQFF
13,TRBJ2-7,TRBD2,.,TRBV11-2,TGTGCCAGCAGCCTGGGACTAGGCTACGAGCAGTACTTC,CASSLGLGYEQYF
13,TRBJ2-1,TRBD2,.,TRBV25-1,TGTGCCAGCAGTAGCGGGACGGGCAATGAGCAGTTCTTC,CASSSGTGNEQFF